These 29 T cell receptor beta chains came from one sample sequenced in a study of T cells in Graves' hyperthyroidism and ophthalmopathy. RNA transcripts served as the template for amplifying TCR beta CDR3 regions. The HTBI primer set served for first-round RT-PCR of the TCR CDR3. TCRdb used MiXCR to reprocess the multiplex PCR reads, holding one entry per CDR3 protein. The table lists 500,000 to 600,000 distinct CDR3 sequences, under 60% of them singletons, with around 7.7% in the top ten. The sequenced sample consisted of peripheral blood or thyroid tissue (not recorded which). Receptor source: a woman under 30 with Graves' hyperthyroidism.

This chain links TRBV24-1 with TRBJ2-7; D tentatively fits TRBD1 or TRBD2 (5 bases each). V lost 9 bases and J lost 3, with 17 bases in between. This CDR3 has 14 residues. Germline CDR1 and CDR2: KGHDR and SFDVKD. CDR3 protein: CATSGHGESYEQYF. The CDR3 DNA is TGTGCCACCTCAGGACACGGGGAGAGCTACGAGCAGTACTTC.

This rearrangement joins TRBV29-1 to TRBJ2-5, with D tentatively TRBD1 (6 bases). Germline CDR1 is SQVTM and CDR2 is ANQGSEA. This CDR3 contains 14 residues. CDR3 DNA: TGCACCAGTGACTACAGGGACGCTAGAGAGACCCAGTACTTC. Translation gives CTSDYRDARETQYF.

This chain connects TRBV4-1 to TRBJ1-4, with TRBD1 matching over 11 bases. Losses at the gene ends were 4 bases for V and 8 bases for J; bases not matched to a gene: 6. Germline V CDR1 and CDR2: MGHRA, YSYEKL. CDR3 length equals 15 residues. The DNA for the CDR3 is TGCGCCAGCAGCCCGGGACAGGGGGAGGACGAAAAACTGTTTTTT. It codes for CASSPGQGEDEKLFF.

As for this clonotype: This may arise from a read error, as a much more abundant clone is one base away. The chain is built from TRBV15 and TRBJ1-5; D is uncertain. The CDR3 contains 15 residues. Per germline, CDR1 LNHNV and CDR2 YYDKDF (reference sequence). The DNA of the CDR3 is TGTGCCGCCAGCAGAGAAGCAGGTGGAATTCAGCCCCAGCATTTT. This sequence encodes CAASREAGGIQPQHF.

The rearrangement links TRBV29-1 to TRBJ2-7; D is ambiguous. CDR1 and CDR2 (germline): SQVTM, ANQGSEA. V lost 2 bases and J 7 bases, leaving 15 bases between the germline ends. This CDR3 comprises 13 residues. The CDR3 here is CSVETWGSGEQYF. DNA for the CDR3: TGCAGCGTTGAAACGTGGGGTTCTGGGGAGCAGTACTTC.

The CDR3 coding sequence is TGTGCCAGCACCTCGACATCAGGGATCTACGAGCAGTACTTC. This sequence encodes CASTSTSGIYEQYF. V gene TRBV7-9 combines with J gene TRBJ2-7; D is perhaps TRBD1 (5 bases). Trimming left V 7 bases short and J 3 bases short, with 16 bases between. The V gene's germline CDR1 is SEHNR and CDR2 FQNEAQ (reference sequence). CDR3 size: 14 residues. The full variable domain, in which reference TRBV7-9 and TRBJ2-7 provide the parts outside the CDR3, is DTGVSQNPRHKITKRGQNVTFRCDPISEHNRLYWYRQTLGQGPEFLTYFQNEAQLEKSRLLSDRFSAERPKGSFSTLEIQRTEQGDSAMYLCASTSTSGIYEQYFGPGTRLTVT.

The chain is built from TRBV12-3 or TRBV12-4 and TRBJ1-5; TRBD1 agrees at 8 bases. The length of the CDR3 is 18 residues. V trimming: 2 bases; J trimming: 1 base; junction bases outside the gene matches: 10. The CDR3 DNA follows: TGTGCCAGCAGTTTACCCTCGACAGGGGAAGGGAGCAATCAGCCCCAGCATTTT. Translation: CASSLPSTGEGSNQPQHF.

The chain carries TRBV20-1 and TRBJ2-1; unclear D gene. V lost 1 base, J lost 4 bases, and 11 bases lay in between. The germline CDR1 and CDR2 sequences are DFQATT and SNEGSKA (reference sequence). This CDR3 comprises 14 residues. CDR3 amino acids: CSARVSARYNEQFF. The CDR3 bases are TGCAGTGCTAGAGTTTCCGCTCGATACAATGAGCAGTTCTTC.

The chain carries TRBV11-2 and TRBJ1-4; D call uncertain. Germline CDR1 SGHAT, CDR2 FQNNGV. Deletions cut 5 bases from V and 4 bases from J, with 17 bases between. The CDR3 covers 16 residues. The CDR3 bases are TGTGCCAGCAGCCTAACCTATCAGCGGGATAATGAAAAACTGTTTTTT. It yields the protein CASSLTYQRDNEKLFF. Full variable domain (missing parts from reference TRBV11-2 and TRBJ1-4): EAGVAQSPRYKIIEKRQSVAFWCNPISGHATLYWYQQILGQGPKLLIQFQNNGVVDDSQLPKDRFSAERLKGVDSTLKIQPAKLEDSAVYLCASSLTYQRDNEKLFFGSGTQLSVL.

This clonotype has only one observation. The V and J genes are TRBV7-9 and TRBJ2-5; D is unclear. Germline V CDR1 and CDR2: SEHNR, FQNEAQ (reference sequence). The CDR3 is made up of 12 amino acids. Trimming stripped 8 bases from V and 1 base from J, with 8 bases between. The CDR3 spells CASARAQETQYF. CDR3 coding DNA: TGTGCCAGCGCCCGGGCCCAAGAGACCCAGTACTTC. Together with reference TRBV7-9 and TRBJ2-5, the CDR3 gives the full variable domain: DTGVSQNPRHKITKRGQNVTFRCDPISEHNRLYWYRQTLGQGPEFLTYFQNEAQLEKSRLLSDRFSAERPKGSFSTLEIQRTEQGDSAMYLCASARAQETQYFGPGTRLLVL.

This clonotype occurred many times. This chain links TRBV7-9 with TRBJ2-7, with 11 bases fitting TRBD2. Germline lookup yields CDR1 SEHNR and CDR2 FQNEAQ (reference sequence). Unmatched junction bases numbered 8, after V lost 5 bases and J lost 2 bases. The CDR3 is 16 residues long. The chain's CDR3 is CASSTSGTSGTYEQYF. The CDR3 DNA is TGTGCCAGCAGCACCTCCGGGACTAGCGGCACCTACGAGCAGTACTTC.

For this clonotype: A clone one base away is much larger, so this may be a read error. This rearrangement joins TRBV20-1 to TRBJ2-5, with D unclear. CDR3 length equals 13 residues. Germline lookup yields CDR1 DFQATT and CDR2 SNEGSKA (reference sequence). The ends were cut back, 8 bases at V and 1 base at J, with 14 bases in the middle. CDR3 nucleotide sequence: TGCAGTCTTGGGCCAGAGAGCCAAGAGACCCAGTACTTC. Translation: CSLGPESQETQYF.

The genes are TRBV10-3 and TRBJ2-3, with TRBD1 matching 8 bases. CDR1 ENHRY and CDR2 SYGVKD come from the germline V gene. The CDR3 consists of 14 residues. Trimming took 2 bases from V and 6 from J; bases not matched to a gene: 4. CDR3 in amino acids: CAISERTGLDTQYF. The CDR3 coding sequence is TGTGCCATCAGTGAGCGGACAGGGTTGGATACGCAGTATTTT.

For this clonotype: Germline is not matched at one junction end, which may reflect a read error. V gene TRBV2 combines with J gene TRBJ1-1, with D possibly being TRBD1 (5 bases). The length of the CDR3 is 12 residues. The germline V gene has CDR1 SNHLY and CDR2 FYNNEI. CDR3 coding DNA: TGTGCCGGCAGCTCAATGGGGGATGAAGCTTTCTTT. Translating it yields CAGSSMGDEAFF.

This chain joins TRBV27 and TRBJ2-7, with 8 bases that match TRBD1. Losses at the gene ends were 7 bases for V and 3 bases for J; bases not matched to a gene: 11. Germline V gene data show CDR1 as MNHEY and CDR2 as SMNVEV (reference sequence). The CDR3 totals 15 residues. The CDR3 DNA follows: TGTGCCAGCATTAAGCTGGGACAGGCCAACTACGAGCAGTACTTC. This gives the protein CASIKLGQANYEQYF.

The J gene is TRBJ2-7, the V gene TRBV10-3; TRBD1 aligns across 8 bases. Gene TRBJ2-1 matches the end of the DNA better, so the J call may be wrong. This CDR3 contains 13 residues. Germline CDR1 ENHRY, CDR2 SYGVKD. The chain's CDR3 is CAISESDRGEQFF. The DNA for the CDR3 is TGTGCCATCAGTGAGTCCGACAGGGGTGAGCAGTTCTTC.

This clonotype was counted only a few times. This chain joins TRBV9 and TRBJ1-4; no clear D. The CDR3 consists of 16 residues. V was clipped by 4 bases and J by 3 bases, with 16 bases between them. Germline V gene lookup returns CDR1 SGDLS and CDR2 YYNGEE. The CDR3 DNA follows: TGTGCCAGCAGCCCCTATAATGGTGGGTCTAATGAAAAACTGTTTTTT. Its translation: CASSPYNGGSNEKLFF.

The chain links TRBV9 to TRBJ2-1; D call uncertain. Per germline, CDR1 SGDLS and CDR2 YYNGEE. The V end lost 4 bases, the J end lost 7 bases, and 18 bases lay between the germline ends. CDR3 length: 15 amino acids. For the CDR3, the DNA is TGTGCCAGCAGCTCCGGATGGGGAAGTGAAAATGAGCAGTTCTTC. This sequence encodes CASSSGWGSENEQFF.

V and J are TRBV10-3 and TRBJ2-7, with D possibly being TRBD2 (5 bases). This CDR3 has 13 residues. Deletions cut 7 bases from V and 7 bases from J, with 17 bases between. Germline V gene sequence: CDR1 ENHRY, CDR2 SYGVKD. This CDR3 is CAITGLTSGEQYF. The CDR3 DNA follows: TGTGCCATCACTGGGTTGACATCGGGGGAGCAGTACTTC.

This clonotype was counted at least ten times. This chain connects TRBV5-1 to TRBJ2-6; no clear D gene. Trimming removed 0 bases from V and 0 bases from J, with 4 bases in between. In germline, CDR1 is SGHRS, CDR2 YFSETQ. The CDR3 loop spans 15 amino acids. The CDR3 nucleotides read TGCGCCAGCAGCTTGGAAATCTCTGGGGCCAACGTCCTGACTTTC. Translating gives CASSLEISGANVLTF.

This clonotype was counted at least ten times. The chain recombines TRBV10-3 with TRBJ1-5, with 8 bases fitting TRBD1. This CDR3 is built from 14 residues. The V segment lost 7 bases and the J segment 4 bases; nucleotides outside the gene matches: 6. Germline-derived CDR1 and CDR2 are ENHRY and SYGVKD. The CDR3 sequence: CAIKETGVNQPQHF. For the CDR3, the DNA is TGTGCCATCAAAGAGACAGGGGTAAATCAGCCCCAGCATTTT.

This clonotype has a handful of counts. J is TRBJ2-2 and V is TRBV6-5; 7 nucleotides agree with TRBD1. The CDR3 extends over 15 amino acids. The trim removed 4 bases at V and 3 bases at J, leaving 5 bases unmatched. Germline V gives CDR1 MNHEY, CDR2 SVGAGI. The chain's CDR3 is CASSSGTAHTGELFF. CDR3 nucleotide sequence: TGTGCCAGCAGTTCTGGGACAGCCCACACCGGGGAGCTGTTTTTT.

The chain's CDR3 is CASSGLGIGEETQYF. In DNA, the CDR3 is TGTGCCAGCAGTGGCCTGGGGATAGGCGAAGAGACCCAGTACTTC. This sequence joins TRBV2 and TRBJ2-5, with no clear D. V was trimmed by 4 bases and J by 3 bases, leaving 15 bases between them. CDR3 length equals 15 residues. The germline CDR1 and CDR2 sequences are SNHLY and FYNNEI.

The table lists this clonotype with a count of one. A junction end diverges from the germline sequence, so it may reflect a read error. This chain uses TRBV12-5 with TRBJ2-7; TRBD1 matches 10 bases. This CDR3 spans 13 amino acids. CDR1 LGHNT and CDR2 FRNRAP come from the germline V gene. In nucleotides, the CDR3 is TGTGCTAGTGGCCGACAGGGGGCTCTCGAGCGGTACTTC. Translating it yields CASGRQGALERYF.

The rearrangement uses TRBV29-1 and TRBJ2-5; D uncertain. This CDR3 contains 10 residues. The germline gives CDR1 SQVTM, CDR2 ANQGSEA. The CDR3 bases are TGCAGAGTAAACCAAGAGACCCAGTACTTC. Its protein product is CRVNQETQYF.

Details on this clonotype: A junction boundary mismatches the germline segment, possibly from a read error. The chain couples TRBV7-6 to TRBJ2-7; 11 nucleotides line up with TRBD2. The J call may be mistaken, given a closer DNA end match to TRBJ2-1. Germline V gives CDR1 SGHVS, CDR2 FNYEAQ. This CDR3 has 15 residues. The CDR3 loop is CTSSRSTSGSAEQFF. DNA for the CDR3: TGTACCAGCAGCCGCTCTACTAGCGGGAGTGCTGAGCAGTTCTTC.

The chain is built from TRBV29-1 and TRBJ1-2, with D uncertain. Trimming left V 8 bases short and J 0 bases short, with 10 bases between. Germline CDR1 is SQVTM and CDR2 is ANQGSEA. This CDR3 is 12 amino acids long. The chain's CDR3 is CSSTPTNYGYTF. CDR3 coding DNA: TGCAGCTCGACACCTACTAACTATGGCTACACCTTC.

The J gene is TRBJ1-1, the V gene TRBV7-3, with D tentatively TRBD1 (6 bases). Trimming stripped 4 bases from V and 1 base from J, with 13 bases between. Germline CDR1 SGHTA, CDR2 FQGTGA. The CDR3 runs 15 residues. DNA for the CDR3: TGTGCCAGCAGCTATACCGGGGGCAGGAACACTGAAGCTTTCTTT. Residues: CASSYTGGRNTEAFF.

This clonotype was picked up many times. The chain uses TRBV9 and TRBJ1-2; 8 bases align to TRBD1. The CDR3 consists of 17 residues. V dropped 0 bases and J dropped 1; count of bases not matched to a gene: 8. Germline lookup yields CDR1 SGDLS and CDR2 YYNGEE. This CDR3 reads CASSVDGRGRRNYGYTF. Written as DNA, the CDR3 is TGTGCCAGCAGCGTAGATGGCAGGGGGCGCCGTAACTATGGCTACACCTTC.